The 16 T cell receptor beta chains reported below all come from one sample, sequenced in a study of blood T cell repertoires in COVID-19. Sequenced by immunoSEQ multiplex PCR; TCRdb stores in-frame clones only, minus some. The data hold hundreds of thousands of clones, with around four fifths observed a single time. Material: peripheral blood. These receptors all stem from a woman older than 75 with active or convalescent COVID-19.

The chain has TRBV5-1 and TRBJ1-2; D might be TRBD1 (6 bases). The CDR3 is made up of 15 amino acids. Germline V gene sequence: CDR1 SGHRS, CDR2 YFSETQ. V lost 3 bases to trimming and J lost 0 bases, with 12 bases between them. The CDR3 loop reads CASSSSGATNYGYTF. CDR3 coding DNA: TGCGCCAGCAGCTCCTCAGGGGCGACTAACTATGGCTACACCTTC.

The chain recombines TRBV24-1 with TRBJ2-3, with TRBD2 matching 8 bases. The CDR3 has 17 residues. In germline, CDR1 is KGHDR, CDR2 SFDVKD. V gave up 3 bases and J gave up 1 base; unmatched junction bases: 8. CDR3 in DNA: TGTGCCACCAGTGATGGAGCGGGGGTCCCCGGCACAGATACGCAGTATTTT. It encodes CATSDGAGVPGTDTQYF.

This sequence joins TRBV4-1 and TRBJ2-3; TRBD2 aligns across 8 bases. J lost 4 bases, V lost 2 bases, and 8 bases had no gene match. The CDR3 loop spans 16 amino acids. The germline V gene encodes CDR1 MGHRA and CDR2 YSYEKL. This chain's CDR3 is CASSQRAGGAPDTQYF. As DNA, the CDR3 is TGCGCCAGCAGCCAAAGGGCGGGGGGCGCCCCAGATACGCAGTATTTT.

Details on this clone: Other DNA sequences in the same sample also yield this CDR3. The J gene is TRBJ2-7, the V gene TRBV5-1; the D gene is possibly TRBD2 (5 bases). The V gene's germline CDR1 is SGHRS and CDR2 YFSETQ. Trimming left V 0 bases short and J 4 bases short, with 8 bases between. This CDR3 comprises 13 residues. DNA for the CDR3: TGCGCCAGCAGCTTGGGGACGGGGTACGAGCAGTACTTC. Amino acids: CASSLGTGYEQYF.

V usage is TRBV12-5 and J usage is TRBJ2-2, with D unclear. Germline CDR1 LGHNT, CDR2 FRNRAP. This CDR3 comprises 13 residues. V lost 5 bases and J lost 5, with 9 bases in between. The CDR3 DNA is TGTGCTAGTGGTCATAGTAGTACCGGGGAGCTGTTTTTT. This sequence encodes CASGHSSTGELFF.

This clone was seen more than once but under ten times. This chain connects TRBV19 to TRBJ2-2; D gene unclear. The V end lost 5 bases, the J end lost 3 bases, and 4 bases lay between the germline ends. The CDR3 covers 12 residues. From germline, CDR1 is LNHDA and CDR2 SQIVND (reference sequence). The CDR3: CASSPYTGELFF. The CDR3 DNA sequence: TGTGCCAGTAGTCCTTACACCGGGGAGCTGTTTTTT.

The rearrangement uses TRBV19 and TRBJ2-3; TRBD2 is a possible D gene (7 bases). This CDR3 is built from 18 residues. The germline V gene has CDR1 LNHDA and CDR2 SQIVND (reference sequence). V lost 4 bases and J lost 3, with 23 bases in between. The DNA of the CDR3 is TGTGCCAGTAGTACCTACCCCAAGGGGGGGGTGGTAACAGATACGCAGTATTTT. Translation: CASSTYPKGGVVTDTQYF.

The chain is built from TRBV10-2 and TRBJ1-1; 7 bases line up with TRBD1. Germline loops: CDR1 WSHSY, CDR2 SAAADI. J lost 4 bases, V lost 2 bases, and 4 bases had no gene match. This CDR3 region has 14 residues. CDR3 amino acids: CASSETGVFTEAFF. The CDR3 DNA follows: TGCGCCAGCAGTGAGACAGGGGTATTCACTGAAGCTTTCTTT.

This chain joins TRBV5-6 and TRBJ1-3; the D gene is possibly TRBD1 (6 bases). CDR3 length: 16 residues. Trimming left V 1 base short and J 1 base short, with 12 bases between. CDR1 is SGHDT, CDR2 YYEEEE, per germline. CDR3 DNA: TGTGCCAGCAGCTTGCCAGGGGTTATGTCTGGAAACACCATATATTTT. It codes for CASSLPGVMSGNTIYF.

The chain links TRBV7-2 to TRBJ1-5; weak D call: TRBD1 (6 bases). V was cut by 0 bases and J by 6 bases, with 12 bases left in between. Germline lookup yields CDR1 SGHTA and CDR2 FQGNSA. There are 15 residues in the CDR3. For the CDR3, the DNA is TGTGCCAGCAGCTTAGCGGGGGGGCTACGTCAGCCCCAGCATTTT. It is translated as CASSLAGGLRQPQHF.

The chain links TRBV4-1 to TRBJ2-3; 11 bases agree with TRBD2. This CDR3 region has 15 residues. V trimming: 4 bases; J trimming: 5 bases; junction bases outside the gene matches: 5. Germline assignment: CDR1 MGHRA and CDR2 YSYEKL. The CDR3 nucleotides are TGCGCCAGCAGCCCCATCGGACTAGCGGGAGATACGCAGTATTTT. It codes for CASSPIGLAGDTQYF.

The chain employs TRBV18 and TRBJ1-3; no clear D gene. The CDR3 has 15 residues. CDR1 is KGHSH, CDR2 LQKENI, per germline. The V and J ends lost 2 bases and 4 bases respectively, with 12 bases between them. The CDR3 region has the DNA TGTGCCAGCTCACCATACGCAGTGAACGGAAACACCATATATTTT. It specifies CASSPYAVNGNTIYF.

This clone was found once. V gene TRBV27 combines with J gene TRBJ1-5; 8 bases agree with TRBD1. V dropped 6 bases and J dropped 2; count of bases not matched to a gene: 12. CDR3 length: 17 residues. Germline lookup yields CDR1 MNHEY and CDR2 SMNVEV (reference sequence). DNA for the CDR3: TGTGCCAGCAGCCTGGGGGCCAGGGGGCTTGGCAATCAGCCCCAGCATTTT. It is translated as CASSLGARGLGNQPQHF.

The chain joins TRBV7-7 to TRBJ2-2; 10 bases line up with TRBD2. There are 16 residues in the CDR3. From germline, CDR1 is SSHAT and CDR2 FNYEAQ (reference sequence). The V segment lost 1 base and the J segment 2 bases; nucleotides outside the gene matches: 1. The CDR3 is CASSLGTSGNTGELFF. The CDR3 nucleotides read TGTGCCAGCAGCTTAGGGACTAGCGGAAACACCGGGGAGCTGTTTTTT.

This rearrangement joins TRBV24-1 to TRBJ2-5, with 8 bases matching TRBD1. The length of the CDR3 is 14 residues. Germline CDR1 KGHDR, CDR2 SFDVKD. V shed 4 bases and J 2 bases; nucleotides not matched to a gene: 2. The CDR3 region has the DNA TGTGCCACCAGTGACCGGACAGGGCAAGAGACCCAGTACTTC. It yields the protein CATSDRTGQETQYF.

The genes are TRBV5-1 and TRBJ1-3, with TRBD1 as a possible D gene (6 bases). This CDR3 is 17 amino acids long. V gave up 0 bases and J gave up 3 bases, with 16 bases separating them. Germline assignment: CDR1 SGHRS and CDR2 YFSETQ. CDR3 sequence reads: CASSLAQGEGVGNTIYF. For the CDR3, the DNA is TGCGCCAGCAGCTTGGCACAGGGAGAGGGTGTTGGAAACACCATATATTTT.